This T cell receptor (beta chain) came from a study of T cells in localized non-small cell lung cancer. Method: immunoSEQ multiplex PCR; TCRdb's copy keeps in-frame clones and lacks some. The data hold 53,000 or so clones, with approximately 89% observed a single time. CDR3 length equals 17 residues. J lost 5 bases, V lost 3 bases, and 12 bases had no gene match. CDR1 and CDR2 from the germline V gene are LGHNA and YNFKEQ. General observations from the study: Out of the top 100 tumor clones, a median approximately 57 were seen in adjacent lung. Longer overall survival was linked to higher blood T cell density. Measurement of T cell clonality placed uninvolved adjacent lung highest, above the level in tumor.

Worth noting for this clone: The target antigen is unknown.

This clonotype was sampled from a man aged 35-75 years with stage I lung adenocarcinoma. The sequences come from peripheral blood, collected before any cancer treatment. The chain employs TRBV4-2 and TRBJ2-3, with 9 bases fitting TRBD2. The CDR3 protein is CASSQSYGREGRDTQYF. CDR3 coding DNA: TGTGCCAGCAGCCAGTCGTACGGGCGGGAGGGTCGAGATACGCAGTATTTT.